One sample yielded the 17 T cell receptor beta chains listed below, sequenced in a study of early T cells in non-severe SARS-CoV-2 infection. TCRdb itself ran the 5' RACE reads through MiXCR, one entry per CDR3 protein. Of 40,000 to 45,000 distinct CDR3 sequences listed, roughly 5% are singletons. Sequencing was done on a sample of whole blood. The receptor set was obtained from an adult who was a healthcare worker with PCR-confirmed SARS-CoV-2 infection or an uninfected control (not recorded which).

J is TRBJ2-5 and V is TRBV11-2; D call uncertain. V lost 1 base and J lost 1, with 10 bases in between. CDR3 length equals 15 residues. Germline assignment: CDR1 SGHAT and CDR2 FQNNGV. The CDR3 nucleotides read TGTGCCAGCAGCTTAGGCTCCAGGCGCCAAGAGACCCAGTACTTC. This codes for CASSLGSRRQETQYF.

This clonotype was seen repeatedly, ten times or more. The chain combines TRBV5-1 with TRBJ2-1, with 10 nucleotides matching TRBD2. The CDR3 is 18 amino acids. Germline CDR1 reads SGHRS; CDR2 reads YFSETQ. J was trimmed by 0 bases and V by 0 bases; bases with no gene match: 6. CDR3 residues: CASSLAFSGGSSYNEQFF. The DNA of the CDR3 is TGCGCCAGCAGCTTGGCCTTTAGCGGGGGGAGCTCCTACAATGAGCAGTTCTTC.

Points on this clonotype: This likely comes from a read error, as the CDR3 has no conserved phenylalanine or tryptophan at its end. This chain links TRBV5-1 with TRBJ2-1; 7 positions agree with TRBD2. CDR3 length equals 16 residues. Germline CDR1 SGHRS, CDR2 YFSETQ. Unmatched junction bases numbered 13, after V lost 4 bases and J lost 6 bases. The chain's CDR3 is CASSRDYQTSGNEQFY. The CDR3 region has the DNA TGCGCCAGCAGCCGGGACTACCAAACATCGGGCAATGAGCAGTTCTAC.

This clonotype was detected many times. V gene TRBV11-2 combines with J gene TRBJ2-1, with 8 bases identical to TRBD2. The CDR3 has 15 amino acids. The germline CDR1 and CDR2 sequences are SGHAT and FQNNGV. With 1 base clipped from V and 7 bases from J, the junction kept 6 bases outside the gene matches. The CDR3 DNA is TGTGCCAGCAGCTTAGGGGTACTAGCGGCAAATGAGCAGTTCTTC. Translating gives CASSLGVLAANEQFF.

The J gene is TRBJ2-5, the V gene TRBV14; 7 bases line up with TRBD1. V was clipped by 2 bases and J by 2 bases; unmatched bases: 14. Germline V gives CDR1 SGHDN, CDR2 FVKESK. The CDR3 contains 18 residues. CDR3 sequence reads: CASSQLGQRIAGQETQYF. The CDR3, as DNA: TGTGCCAGCAGCCAACTGGGACAGAGGATTGCCGGACAAGAGACCCAGTACTTC.

In its sample, this clonotype was seen many times. As DNA, the CDR3 is TGTGCCAGCAGCCAAGATCAGTCCAATGGCTACACCTTC. Residues: CASSQDQSNGYTF. The V call is TRBV4-2, the J call TRBJ1-2; D unresolved. The CDR3 length is 13 residues. Trimming pared 0 bases from V and 6 bases from J, leaving 8 bases between. CDR1 and CDR2 (germline): LGHNA, YNFKEQ.

CDR3 loop: CASSQLRGVNEQFF. The CDR3 DNA is TGTGCCAGCAGCCAGTTGCGGGGGGTCAATGAGCAGTTCTTC. V gene TRBV14 combines with J gene TRBJ2-1, with 8 positions matching TRBD2. The CDR3 spans 14 residues. Trimming at V came to 3 bases and at J to 6 bases, leaving 4 bases not matched to a gene. Per germline, CDR1 SGHDN and CDR2 FVKESK. Variable domain in full (rest from reference TRBV14 and TRBJ2-1): EAGVTQFPSHSVIEKGQTVTLRCDPISGHDNLYWYRRVMGKEIKFLLHFVKESKQDESGMPNNRFLAERTGGTYSTLKVQPAELEDSGVYFCASSQLRGVNEQFFGPGTRLTVL.

The V and J genes are TRBV20-1 and TRBJ1-2; a weak D match, TRBD1 (5 bases). The CDR3 is made up of 13 amino acids. V gave up 2 bases and J gave up 8 bases, with 15 bases separating them. Germline-derived CDR1 and CDR2 are DFQATT and SNEGSKA (reference sequence). In nucleotides, the CDR3 is TGCAGTGCTAGACCCACCGCCGGGGGGGGCTACACCTTC. This gives the protein CSARPTAGGGYTF.

This clonotype was seen repeatedly, ten times or more. This rearrangement joins TRBV7-2 to TRBJ2-3, with D hard to call. Trimming shortened V by 1 base and J by 4 bases, and 15 bases separated the two germline ends. CDR1 is SGHTA and CDR2 is FQGNSA in the germline V gene. This CDR3 contains 16 residues. CDR3 in amino acids: CASSLVVGSAPDTQYF. CDR3 coding DNA: TGTGCCAGCAGCTTAGTTGTTGGCAGCGCTCCAGATACGCAGTATTTT.

This clonotype came up many times. The chain is built from TRBV28 and TRBJ1-2; no clear D. Germline V gene lookup returns CDR1 MDHEN and CDR2 SYDVKM. V was cut by 6 bases and J by 4 bases, with 9 bases left in between. The CDR3 has 12 amino acids. CDR3 DNA sequence: TGTGCCAGCAGCAAGCAGCGCTATGGCTACACCTTC. Translated: CASSKQRYGYTF.

In this sample, this clonotype turned up a few times. The chain has TRBV11-2 and TRBJ1-5; 10 bases fit TRBD1. V lost 2 bases, J lost 5 bases, and 3 bases stayed unmatched. This CDR3 is built from 15 residues. Germline V lookup: CDR1 SGHAT, CDR2 FQNNGV. The CDR3 DNA reads as TGTGCCAGCAGCTTAAGGACAGGGGGAGATCAGCCCCAGCATTTT. Protein product: CASSLRTGGDQPQHF.

This clonotype was seen repeatedly, ten times or more. The chain has TRBV2 and TRBJ2-2, with D perhaps matching TRBD1 (5 bases). Germline CDR1 SNHLY, CDR2 FYNNEI. Trimming took 4 bases from V and 3 from J, leaving 12 bases between them. This CDR3 region has 15 residues. The CDR3 DNA reads as TGTGCCAGCAGTGTACAGGCCCGGGACACCGGGGAGCTGTTTTTT. Protein product: CASSVQARDTGELFF.

This clonotype occurred many times. This sequence joins TRBV3-1 and TRBJ2-5; the match to TRBD2 covers 9 bases. The ends lost 8 bases at V and 3 bases at J; junction bases unmatched: 4. Germline values: CDR1 LGHDT, CDR2 YNNKEL (reference sequence). The CDR3 runs 13 residues. CDR3 sequence: CASCQRGEETQYF. The CDR3 DNA is TGTGCCAGCTGTCAGCGGGGGGAAGAGACCCAGTACTTC.

This clonotype was counted only a few times. The chain joins TRBV20-1 to TRBJ1-3; the D is unclear. The CDR3 totals 16 residues. Looked up from germline, CDR1 is DFQATT and CDR2 is SNEGSKA (reference sequence). The V end was cut by 3 bases, the J end by 5 bases, with 20 bases between. The CDR3 DNA reads TGCAGTGCTAGGGACGGCTCTTCCCCGAGAAGAAACACCATATATTTT. Translated, it gives CSARDGSSPRRNTIYF.

This clonotype showed up just a few times. The chain uses TRBV5-1 and TRBJ2-5; TRBD1 agrees at 9 bases. Germline V gene data show CDR1 as SGHRS and CDR2 as YFSETQ. The CDR3 contains 17 residues. The V segment lost 0 bases and the J segment 3 bases; nucleotides outside the gene matches: 9. The CDR3 loop is CASSLGGTGGLEETQYF. The CDR3 bases are TGCGCCAGCAGCTTGGGAGGTACAGGGGGCTTGGAAGAGACCCAGTACTTC.

The chain joins TRBV20-1 to TRBJ1-1; D is unclear. The CDR3 length is 15 residues. Trimming pared 4 bases from V and 3 bases from J, leaving 18 bases between. CDR1 is DFQATT, CDR2 SNEGSKA, per germline (reference sequence). In DNA, the CDR3 is TGCAGTGCTATGGCCCTGGTGGGGTGGGACACTGAAGCTTTCTTT. It codes for CSAMALVGWDTEAFF.

The chain is built from TRBV10-3 and TRBJ2-2; 9 bases match TRBD2. The germline V gene has CDR1 ENHRY and CDR2 SYGVKD. V lost 8 bases to trimming and J lost 4 bases; unmatched junction nucleotides: 8. This CDR3 contains 15 residues. The CDR3 DNA is TGTGCCATCCGCGGGAGGGACGACCTCACCGGGGAGCTGTTTTTT. It is translated as CAIRGRDDLTGELFF.